The TCR beta chain described here comes from a study of cytomegalovirus exposure and HLA in healthy donors. It was with 60 Vbeta and 13 Jbeta primers that the PCR ran. Data came from immunoSEQ multiplex PCR; TCRdb stores just in-frame clones and leaves some out. The sample carries around 200,000 clones, roughly four fifths recorded once. In regard to this clone: Its antigen is as yet unknown.

The study, taken as a whole, reports: There were a few CMV-associated chains whose specificity for CMV antigens was confirmed in vitro. Immune exposure information available was restricted to CMV serostatus.

The CDR3 spans 16 residues. CDR1 and CDR2 (germline): ENHRY, SYGVKD. V was pared by 0 bases and J by 3 bases, with 8 bases of the junction left unmatched. V and J are TRBV10-3 and TRBJ2-7, with 7 bases lining up with TRBD1. Sequencing was carried out using PBMCs. The receptor's source is a man aged 50 to 60 in good health and CMV-seronegative. This CDR3 reads CAISESGQVKGYEQYF. CDR3 bases: TGTGCCATCAGTGAGTCTGGACAGGTTAAAGGCTACGAGCAGTACTTC.